The entry below gives a single T cell receptor beta chain sequence along with its context. Its antigen is not known. The sample has other DNA sequences that encode this CDR3 too. This sample is drawn from a study of shared clonotypes between healthy human individuals. Points from the study as a whole: Clonotype sharing across donors was expected to vary with sequencing depth. Non-shared clonotypes were found to have lower generation probabilities than the clonotypes that were shared by all four of the sorted-subset donors.

V was cut by 2 bases and J by 5 bases, with 10 bases left in between. Germline assignment: CDR1 SGHNT and CDR2 YYREEE (reference sequence). CDR3 length equals 14 residues. TCRdb keeps only in-frame clones here, not all; method: immunoSEQ multiplex PCR. The sample includes approximately 110,000 clones, approximately 70% of them seen just once. The chain carries TRBV5-4 and TRBJ2-2; perhaps TRBD2 as D (5 bases). Material: memory CD8+ T cells sorted from blood. Subset in this sample: CD45RO+ cells pooled with CCR7-negative TemRA cells. This receptor was obtained from a woman under 40 in good health. CDR3 protein: CASSLGLNTGELFF. As DNA, the CDR3 is TGTGCCAGCAGCTTAGGACTTAATACCGGGGAGCTGTTTTTT.